This is a list of T cell receptor beta chains from one sample in a study of OX40 agonist ivuxolimab in advanced cancers. The method was immunoSEQ multiplex PCR; TCRdb's version includes in-frame clones alone and lacks a portion of them. The sample carries some 100,000 clones, approximately 89% recorded once. The sample in question was CD4+ or CD8+ T cells sorted from blood, obtained in a trial of the OX40 agonist ivuxolimab. These receptor sequences come from an adult with an advanced solid tumor such as melanoma, head and neck, liver or kidney cancer. Each CDR3 is given with its conserved first and last residue. The D gene is left open where the match is weak. The listing skips clone size in some rows; elsewhere it reads once, few, many or a size class.

TGTGCCAGCAGCGTAGTAGGCGGGTTAGGCACAGATACGCAGTATTTT | CASSVVGGLGTDTQYF | TRBJ2-3 | NA | TRBV9 | NA
TGTGCCACCAGCTTCCGGACAGGGTCCTCCGCCGAGCAGTACTTC | CATSFRTGSSAEQYF | TRBJ2-7 | NA | TRBV15 | TRBD1
TGTGCCAGCAGCGTGTACAGCAACACCGGGGAGCTGTTTTTT | CASSVYSNTGELFF | TRBJ2-2 | NA | TRBV9 | NA
TGTGTCGTAGCGGGGGACGACACCGGGGAGCTGTTTTTT | CVVAGDDTGELFF | TRBJ2-2 | NA | TRBV7-8 | TRBD2
TGTGCCAGCAGCTATTACAGCAACACCGGGGAGCTGTTTTTT | CASSYYSNTGELFF | TRBJ2-2 | NA | TRBV7-2 | NA
TGTGCCTGGAGTTCGGGGGCAGGGGAAAAACTGTTTTTT | CAWSSGAGEKLFF | TRBJ1-4 | NA | TRBV30 | NA
TGCGCCAGCAGCTTGGGGGGACCCACAGATACGCAGTATTTT | CASSLGGPTDTQYF | TRBJ2-3 | once | TRBV5-1 | NA
TGTGCCTGGTGCCGGGACAGGGGGCATAATGAGCAGTTCTTC | CAWCRDRGHNEQFF | TRBJ2-1 | NA | TRBV30 | TRBD1
TGTGCCAGCAGCTTAGGGGTTGGCTACGAGCAGTACTTC | CASSLGVGYEQYF | TRBJ2-7 | NA | TRBV7-8 | NA
TGTGCCAGCAGTTACCGGGCTAGCGCCTACGAGCAGTACTTC | CASSYRASAYEQYF | TRBJ2-7 | NA | TRBV6-5 | NA
TGTGCCATCATCGCAGGGGACTATGGCTACACCTTC | CAIIAGDYGYTF | TRBJ1-2 | NA | TRBV10-3 | NA
TGTGCCACCAGCAGAGATTTGGGACTAGCGGAGTACGAGCAGTACTTC | CATSRDLGLAEYEQYF | TRBJ2-7 | once | TRBV15 | TRBD2
TGTGCCAGCAGCTCGATGGGTCACGAGCAGTACTTC | CASSSMGHEQYF | TRBJ2-7 | NA | TRBV5-5 | NA
TGTGCCAGCTCACCCCCGGGACATAACACTGAAGCTTTCTTT | CASSPPGHNTEAFF | TRBJ1-1 | NA | TRBV18 | NA
TGTGCCACCGGAAGACTAGCGGGGACGAACATCGGGGAGCTGTTTTTT | CATGRLAGTNIGELFF | TRBJ2-2 | NA | TRBV10-3 | TRBD2
TGTGCCAGCAGCGGGGCCCGGGGCCAGCTACAATTTGAGCAGTTCTTC | CASSGARGQLQFEQFF | TRBJ2-1 | NA | TRBV9 | NA
TGTGCCAGCAGCTTAGTAGGGAGGGATTACAATGAGCAGTTCTTC | CASSLVGRDYNEQFF | TRBJ2-1 | NA | TRBV11-2 | TRBD2
TGTGCCAGCACACAGGGGGCCAATGGCTACACCTTC | CASTQGANGYTF | TRBJ1-2 | NA | TRBV13 | TRBD1
TGTGCCAGTAGTATAGATTTTATTTCTGGACGGAGCACAGATACGCAGTATTTT | CASSIDFISGRSTDTQYF | TRBJ2-3 | once | TRBV19 | NA
TGTGCCATCAGTGGAATAAATCAGCCCCAGCATTTT | CAISGINQPQHF | TRBJ1-5 | NA | TRBV10-3 | NA
TGTGCCAGTAATACAATAGCGGGGGGGAGCTCCTACAATGAGCAGTTCTTC | CASNTIAGGSSYNEQFF | TRBJ2-1 | NA | TRBV19 | TRBD2
TGTGCCAGCTCACCACGAGGAAACACCATATATTTT | CASSPRGNTIYF | TRBJ1-3 | once | TRBV18 | NA
TGTGCCAGTAGTATGCAGGGTGGGGCTAATGAAAAACTGTTTTTT | CASSMQGGANEKLFF | TRBJ1-4 | NA | TRBV19 | NA
TGTGCCAGCAGTATTCCCCTTGGGACTCCGAGCACAGATACGCAGTATTTT | CASSIPLGTPSTDTQYF | TRBJ2-3 | NA | TRBV28 | NA
TGTGCCAGTAGTATAGATCGTCAGGAGAACACAGATACGCAGTATTTT | CASSIDRQENTDTQYF | TRBJ2-3 | NA | TRBV19 | NA
TGTGCCTGGAGTTTGAGAGGACTCCTCTCAAGAGGGGAGCTGTTTTTT | CAWSLRGLLSRGELFF | TRBJ2-2 | NA | TRBV30 | NA
TGTGCCAGCAGCCCCCCGGGTGGGGGGGCGGTAGCTTTCTTT | CASSPPGGGAVAFF | TRBJ1-1 | NA | TRBV11-3 | NA
TGTGCCAGCAGCATAGGCGGAGAGGCAGATACGCAGTATTTT | CASSIGGEADTQYF | TRBJ2-3 | NA | TRBV7-2 | NA
TGCGCCAGCAGCTTGGGGCAGGGGCGCTCCTATAATTCACCCCTCCACTTT | CASSLGQGRSYNSPLHF | TRBJ1-6 | once | TRBV5-1 | NA
TGTGCCAGCAGAGACAGGGTAACCGGCACAGATACGCAGTATTTT | CASRDRVTGTDTQYF | TRBJ2-3 | NA | TRBV2 | TRBD1
TGTGCCAGCAGGGGAACAGGGGATGGGCAGCCCCAGCATTTT | CASRGTGDGQPQHF | TRBJ1-5 | NA | TRBV6-1 | TRBD1
TGTGCCAGCAGCCTCTCCGGAAGGAGCGAGCAGTACTTC | CASSLSGRSEQYF | TRBJ2-7 | NA | TRBV7-3 | NA
TGTGCCAGCAGCTTCCCAGGGGCCGGAAACATTCAGTACTTC | CASSFPGAGNIQYF | TRBJ2-4 | NA | TRBV5-8 | NA